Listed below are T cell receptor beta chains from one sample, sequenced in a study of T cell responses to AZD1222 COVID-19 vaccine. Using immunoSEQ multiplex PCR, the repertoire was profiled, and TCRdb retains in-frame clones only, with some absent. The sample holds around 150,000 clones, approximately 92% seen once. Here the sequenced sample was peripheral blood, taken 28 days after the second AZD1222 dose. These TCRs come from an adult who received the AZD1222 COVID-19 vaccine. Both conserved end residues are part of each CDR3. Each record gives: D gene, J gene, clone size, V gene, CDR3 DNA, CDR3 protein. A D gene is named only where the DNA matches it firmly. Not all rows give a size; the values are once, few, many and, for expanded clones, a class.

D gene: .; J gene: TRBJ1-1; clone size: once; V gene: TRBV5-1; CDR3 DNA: TGCGCCAGCAGCCGGGACCTTAGGGGCACTGAAGCTTTCTTT; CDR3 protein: CASSRDLRGTEAFF
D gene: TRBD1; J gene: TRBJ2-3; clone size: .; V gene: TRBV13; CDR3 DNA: TGTGCCAGCAGCCCGGACAGGGGAACAGATACGCAGTATTTT; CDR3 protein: CASSPDRGTDTQYF
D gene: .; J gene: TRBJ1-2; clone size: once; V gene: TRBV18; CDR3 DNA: TGTGCCAGCTCACCAAATGGGGACGGGCGCGGCTACACCTTC; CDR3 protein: CASSPNGDGRGYTF
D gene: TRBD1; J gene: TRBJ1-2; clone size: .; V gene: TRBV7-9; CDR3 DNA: TGTGCCAGCAGCCCGCAGGGGGCGAGGGGCTACACCTTC; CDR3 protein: CASSPQGARGYTF
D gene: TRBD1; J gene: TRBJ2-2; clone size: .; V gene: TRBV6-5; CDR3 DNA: TGTGCCAGCAGTTACCAACTCGACAGGGGAACCGGGGAGCTGTTTTTT; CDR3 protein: CASSYQLDRGTGELFF
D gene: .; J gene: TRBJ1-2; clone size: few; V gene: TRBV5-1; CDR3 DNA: TGCGCCAGCAGCTTAACCACATATGGCTACACCTTC; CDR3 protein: CASSLTTYGYTF
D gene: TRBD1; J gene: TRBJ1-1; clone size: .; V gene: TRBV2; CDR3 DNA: TGTGCCAGCAGTCCCCAGACAGGGGGAGACACTGAAGCTTTCTTT; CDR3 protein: CASSPQTGGDTEAFF
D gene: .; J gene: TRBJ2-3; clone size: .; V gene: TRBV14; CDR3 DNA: TGTGCCAGCAGCCAAGGGCAGGGGTTGGTAGATACGCAGTATTTT; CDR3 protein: CASSQGQGLVDTQYF
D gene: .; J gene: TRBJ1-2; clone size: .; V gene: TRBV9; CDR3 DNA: TGTGCCAGCAGCGCCCCACTCTCTGGAGGCTACACCTTC; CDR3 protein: CASSAPLSGGYTF
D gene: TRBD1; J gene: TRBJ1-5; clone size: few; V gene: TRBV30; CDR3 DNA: TGTGCCTGGAGTTTAACAGGGGTTCAGCCCCAGCATTTT; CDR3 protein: CAWSLTGVQPQHF
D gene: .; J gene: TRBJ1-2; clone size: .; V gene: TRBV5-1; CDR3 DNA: TGCGCCAGCAGCTTGTCGTTGGCAGACTATGGCTACACCTTC; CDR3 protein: CASSLSLADYGYTF
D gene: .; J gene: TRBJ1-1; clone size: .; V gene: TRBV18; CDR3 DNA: TGTGCCAGCTCACCGTTGCAGGGAGACACTGAAGCTTTCTTT; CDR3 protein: CASSPLQGDTEAFF
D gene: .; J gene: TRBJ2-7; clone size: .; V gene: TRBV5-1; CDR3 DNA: TGCGCCAGCAGCTCCCCGGATTTTTCGGGGGAACAGTCCTACGAGCAGTACTTC; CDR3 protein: CASSSPDFSGEQSYEQYF
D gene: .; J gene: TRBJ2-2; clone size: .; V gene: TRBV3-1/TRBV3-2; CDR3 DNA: TGTGCCAGCAGCCAAGACCTGGGGAACGCCGGGGAGCTGTTTTTT; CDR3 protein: CASSQDLGNAGELFF
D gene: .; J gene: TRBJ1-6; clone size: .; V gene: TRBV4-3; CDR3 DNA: TGCGCCAGCAGCCAAGCCCCTACGTTGGATTCACCCCTCCACTTT; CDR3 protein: CASSQAPTLDSPLHF
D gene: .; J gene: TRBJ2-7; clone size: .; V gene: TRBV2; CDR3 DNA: TGTGCCAGCAGCTTCAGACGGGACGCCGAGCAGTACTTC; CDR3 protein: CASSFRRDAEQYF
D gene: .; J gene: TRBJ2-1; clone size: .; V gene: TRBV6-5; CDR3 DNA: TGTGCCAGCAGGGGACTTCGCTACAATGAGCAGTTCTTC; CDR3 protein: CASRGLRYNEQFF
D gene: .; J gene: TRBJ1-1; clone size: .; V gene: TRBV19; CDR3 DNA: TGTGCCAGTATAAACAGGTTGAACACTGAAGCTTTCTTT; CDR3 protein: CASINRLNTEAFF
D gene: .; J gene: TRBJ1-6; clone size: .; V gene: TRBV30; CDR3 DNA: TGTGCCTGGAGTTGGGGGTCCTATAATTCACCCCTCCACTTT; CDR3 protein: CAWSWGSYNSPLHF
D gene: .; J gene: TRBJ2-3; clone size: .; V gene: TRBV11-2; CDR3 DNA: TGTGCCAGCAGCTTAGTGTTTAGGGGGGGCGGGGGCCCTGGCTATTTT; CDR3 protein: CASSLVFRGGGGPGYF
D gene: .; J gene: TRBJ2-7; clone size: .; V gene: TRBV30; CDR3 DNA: TGTGCCTGGAACCGGGGCCTTCACTACGAGCAGTACTTC; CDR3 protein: CAWNRGLHYEQYF
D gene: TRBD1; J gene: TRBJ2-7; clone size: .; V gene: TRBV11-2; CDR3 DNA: TGTGCCAGCAGCCTCCCCGGGACAGGGGACGGGGAGCAGTACTTC; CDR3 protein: CASSLPGTGDGEQYF
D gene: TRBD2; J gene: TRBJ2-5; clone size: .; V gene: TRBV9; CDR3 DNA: TGTGCCAGCAGCGGGGGACTAGGGCCCGGGACCCAGTACTTC; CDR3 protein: CASSGGLGPGTQYF
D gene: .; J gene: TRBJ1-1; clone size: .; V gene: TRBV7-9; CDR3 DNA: TGTGCCAGCAGCTCGGGACGGGGAATGAACACTGAAGCTTTCTTT; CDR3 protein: CASSSGRGMNTEAFF
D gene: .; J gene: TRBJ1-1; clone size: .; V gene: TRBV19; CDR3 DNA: TGTGCCAGTGGACTTGCCGGGGCGAACACTGAAGCTTTCTTT; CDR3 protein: CASGLAGANTEAFF
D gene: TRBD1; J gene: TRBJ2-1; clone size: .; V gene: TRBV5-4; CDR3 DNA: TGTGCCAGCAGCCGGGGACAGCGATTGAGCTCCTACAATGAGCAGTTCTTC; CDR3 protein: CASSRGQRLSSYNEQFF
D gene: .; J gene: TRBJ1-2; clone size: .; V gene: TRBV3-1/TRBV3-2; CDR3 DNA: TGTGCCAGCAGCCAAGATCACGTGGGGCGGGGCTACACCTTC; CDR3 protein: CASSQDHVGRGYTF
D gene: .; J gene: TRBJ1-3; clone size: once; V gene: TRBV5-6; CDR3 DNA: TGTGCCAGCAGCTCGAACCAGGGGCGGAACACCATATATTTT; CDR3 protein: CASSSNQGRNTIYF
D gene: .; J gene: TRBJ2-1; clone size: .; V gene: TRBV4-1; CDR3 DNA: TGCGCCAGCAGCCAAGAGCTTAGCAATGAGCAGTTCTTC; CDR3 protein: CASSQELSNEQFF
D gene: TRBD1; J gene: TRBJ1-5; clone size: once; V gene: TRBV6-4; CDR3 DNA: TGTGCCAGCAGTGAACAGGGGGCCGCTCAGCCCCAGCATTTT; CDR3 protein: CASSEQGAAQPQHF
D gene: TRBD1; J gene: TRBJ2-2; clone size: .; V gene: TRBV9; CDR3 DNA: TGTGCCAGCAGCGTGAGGGGACAGGGGAACACCGGGGAGCTGTTTTTT; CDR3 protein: CASSVRGQGNTGELFF
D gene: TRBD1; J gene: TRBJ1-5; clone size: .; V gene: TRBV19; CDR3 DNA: TGTGCCAGTAGTATAGGCCCGGGACAGGGCTATAGCAATCAGCCCCAGCATTTT; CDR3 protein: CASSIGPGQGYSNQPQHF
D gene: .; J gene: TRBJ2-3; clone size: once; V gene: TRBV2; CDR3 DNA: TGTGCCAGCAACCTGATTGGAGATACGCAGTATTTT; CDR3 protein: CASNLIGDTQYF
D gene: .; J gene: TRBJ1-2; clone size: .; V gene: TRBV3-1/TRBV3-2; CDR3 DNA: TGTGCCAGCAGCCAAGGGATGACAGATAACTATGGCTACACCTTC; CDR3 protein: CASSQGMTDNYGYTF
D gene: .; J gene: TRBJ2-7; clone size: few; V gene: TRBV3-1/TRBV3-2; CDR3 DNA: TGTGCCAGCAGCCTTCAGTACGAGCAGTACTTC; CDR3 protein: CASSLQYEQYF
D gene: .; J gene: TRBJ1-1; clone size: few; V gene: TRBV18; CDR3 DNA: TGTGCCAGCTCACCCCTGGCGGGGGGGCCGAACACTGAAGCTTTCTTT; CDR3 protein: CASSPLAGGPNTEAFF
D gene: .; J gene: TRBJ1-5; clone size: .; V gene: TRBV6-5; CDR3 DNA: TGTGCCAGCAGCGACCCGTGGAGCAATCAGCCCCAGCATTTT; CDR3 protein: CASSDPWSNQPQHF
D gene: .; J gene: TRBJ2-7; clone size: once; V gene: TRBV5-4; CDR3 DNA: TGTGCCAGCAGCCCAGGATTTTCCTACGAGCAGTACTTC; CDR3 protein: CASSPGFSYEQYF
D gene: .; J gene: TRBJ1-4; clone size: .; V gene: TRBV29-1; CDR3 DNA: TGCAGCGTTGCCGGGAGTGGTGAAAAACTGTTTTTT; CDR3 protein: CSVAGSGEKLFF
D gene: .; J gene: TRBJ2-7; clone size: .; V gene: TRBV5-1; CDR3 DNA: TGCGCCAGCAGCTTGTCGCAACAGGGCGAGCAGTACTTC; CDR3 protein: CASSLSQQGEQYF
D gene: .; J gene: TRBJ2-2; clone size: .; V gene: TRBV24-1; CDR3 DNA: TGTGCCACCAGTGATAAGTCGTTGGGGGCCGGGGAGCTGTTTTTT; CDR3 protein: CATSDKSLGAGELFF
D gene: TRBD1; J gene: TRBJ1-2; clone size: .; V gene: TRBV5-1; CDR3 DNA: TGCGCCAGCAGCGACTCCGGGACAGGGGGCCGCGGCTACACCTTC; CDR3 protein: CASSDSGTGGRGYTF
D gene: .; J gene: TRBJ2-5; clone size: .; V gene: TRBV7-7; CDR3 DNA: TGTGCTAGCAGCTTGGGGGTTCAAGAGACCCAGTACTTC; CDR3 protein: CASSLGVQETQYF
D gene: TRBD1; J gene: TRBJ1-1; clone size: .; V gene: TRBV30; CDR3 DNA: TGTGCCTGGTGCAGGGGGGGGAGGAACACTGAAGCTTTCTTT; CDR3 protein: CAWCRGGRNTEAFF
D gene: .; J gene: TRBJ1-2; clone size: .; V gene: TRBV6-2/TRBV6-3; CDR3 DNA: TGTGCCAGCAGTACCGGGAGAGGCTACACCTTC; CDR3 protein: CASSTGRGYTF
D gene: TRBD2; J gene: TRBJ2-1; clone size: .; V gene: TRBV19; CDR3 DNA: TGTGCCAGTAGTATGGGGCGGGGGGAATCTTCGCAGTTCTTC; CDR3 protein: CASSMGRGESSQFF
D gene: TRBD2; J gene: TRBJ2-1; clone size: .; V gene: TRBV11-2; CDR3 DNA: TGTGCCAGCAGCTTAGATCTAGCGGGGGGGCATGAGCAGTTCTTC; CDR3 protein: CASSLDLAGGHEQFF
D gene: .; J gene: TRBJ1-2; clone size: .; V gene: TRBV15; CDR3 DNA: TGTGCCACCAGCAGAGATGGCACAGGGAATTTTTATGGCTACACCTTC; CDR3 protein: CATSRDGTGNFYGYTF
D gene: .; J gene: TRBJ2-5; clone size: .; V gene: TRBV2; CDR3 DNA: TGTGCCAGCAAATTTCTAGCACCAGAGACCCAGTACTTC; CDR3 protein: CASKFLAPETQYF
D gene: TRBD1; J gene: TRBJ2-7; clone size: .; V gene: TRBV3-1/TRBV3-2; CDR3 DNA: TGTGCCAGCAGTCGACAGGGCTCCTACGAGCAGTACTTC; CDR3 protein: CASSRQGSYEQYF
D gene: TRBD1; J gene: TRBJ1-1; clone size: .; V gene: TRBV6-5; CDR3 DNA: TGTGCCAGCAGCACAGGGGCTGTGACTGAAGCTTTCTTT; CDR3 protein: CASSTGAVTEAFF
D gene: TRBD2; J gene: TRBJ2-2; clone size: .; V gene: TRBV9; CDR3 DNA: TGTGCCAGCAGCGTCCGGGTGGGGCTAGCGGGGTACACCGGGGAGCTGTTTTTT; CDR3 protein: CASSVRVGLAGYTGELFF
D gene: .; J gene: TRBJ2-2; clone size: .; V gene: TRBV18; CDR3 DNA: TGTGCCAGCGCCAATAGCGTCCAGACCGGGGAGCTGTTTTTT; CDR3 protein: CASANSVQTGELFF
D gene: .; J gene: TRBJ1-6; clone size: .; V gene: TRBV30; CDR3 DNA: TGTGCCTGGGCCTGGGTGGGGGTACGGTCACCCCTCCACTTT; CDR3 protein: CAWAWVGVRSPLHF
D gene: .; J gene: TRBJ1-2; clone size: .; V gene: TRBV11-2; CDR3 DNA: TGTGCCAGCAGCTTAGATCTCCCAAGCCGGGAGGGCTACACCTTC; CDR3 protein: CASSLDLPSREGYTF
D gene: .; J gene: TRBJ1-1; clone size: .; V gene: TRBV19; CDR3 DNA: TGTGCCAGTAGTATAAGAGGGGCTGAAGCTTTCTTT; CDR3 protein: CASSIRGAEAFF
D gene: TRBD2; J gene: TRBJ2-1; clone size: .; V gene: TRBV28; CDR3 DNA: TGTGCCAGCGCCCGACTAGCGGGGGGGCCCTATGAGCAGTTCTTC; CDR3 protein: CASARLAGGPYEQFF